This passage covers 17 T cell receptor beta chains from one sample sequenced in a study of T cell repertoires in cytomegalovirus infection. In TCRdb, the reads were re-called with MiXCR into one record per CDR3 protein. The table has approximately 500,000 distinct CDR3 sequences, around 10% seen once. Sample: PBMCs. The origin of the receptors is a human donor in good health (CMV status not recorded). Some clones in this sample may be carry-over from other donors' samples.

This clonotype was seen only a few times. The V gene is TRBV6-1, the J gene TRBJ1-1; D not certain. Germline lookup yields CDR1 MNHNS and CDR2 SASEGT. Trimming shortened V by 6 bases and J by 4 bases, and 12 bases separated the two germline ends. The CDR3 spans 13 residues. CDR3 protein: CASRKGDGTEAFF. In nucleotides, the CDR3 is TGTGCCAGCAGGAAGGGTGACGGCACTGAAGCTTTCTTT.

This clonotype was detected only a few times. V is TRBV19 and J is TRBJ2-7; possible D gene TRBD2, 6 bases. This CDR3 spans 18 amino acids. CDR1 is LNHDA and CDR2 is SQIVND in the germline V gene (reference sequence). With 8 bases removed from V and 5 bases from J, the gap between germline ends came to 31 bases. CDR3 nucleotide sequence: TGTGCCAGTCCATCACCGATTGAGGGAGGCCGAGGCCCGGACGAGCAGTACTTC. This codes for CASPSPIEGGRGPDEQYF. Filled out from reference TRBV19 and TRBJ2-7, the complete variable domain reads DGGITQSPKYLFRKEGQNVTLSCEQNLNHDAMYWYRQDPGQGLRLIYYSQIVNDFQKGDIAEGYSVSREKKESFPLTVTSAQKNPTAFYLCASPSPIEGGRGPDEQYFGPGTRLTVT.

This clonotype was observed many times. This sequence joins TRBV29-1 and TRBJ2-7, with 11 bases fitting TRBD2. The CDR3 is 15 amino acids. After removal of 3 bases from V and 6 bases from J, the junction contained 10 bases not matched to a gene. The germline V gene encodes CDR1 SQVTM and CDR2 ANQGSEA. The CDR3 loop is CSVEVAGGSVGEQYF. The CDR3 DNA reads as TGCAGCGTTGAGGTAGCGGGAGGGTCAGTGGGCGAGCAGTACTTC.

This clonotype was counted a few times. This chain uses TRBV20-1 with TRBJ2-3; D ambiguous. Germline V gene lookup returns CDR1 DFQATT and CDR2 SNEGSKA (reference sequence). The V end was cut by 0 bases, the J end by 2 bases, with 12 bases between. CDR3 length equals 15 residues. This CDR3 reads CSARDRVLSTDTQYF. The CDR3 bases are TGCAGTGCTAGAGATAGAGTACTTTCCACAGATACGCAGTATTTT.

In its sample, this clonotype was seen many times. This rearrangement joins TRBV29-1 to TRBJ2-5, with 10 bases aligning to TRBD2. J was trimmed by 4 bases and V by 7 bases; bases with no gene match: 9. The V gene's germline CDR1 is SQVTM and CDR2 ANQGSEA. The CDR3 length is 14 residues. The CDR3 reads CSGAASGGSETQYF. Written as DNA, the CDR3 is TGCAGCGGGGCTGCTAGCGGGGGCTCAGAGACCCAGTACTTC.

The sample holds many counts of this clonotype. This chain connects TRBV5-4 to TRBJ1-1; a weak D match, TRBD1 (5 bases). Germline CDR1 and CDR2: SGHNT and YYREEE (reference sequence). The CDR3 has 17 residues. V was shortened by 3 bases and J by 5 bases, with 23 bases between the two germline ends. CDR3 protein: CASSSGPAGATGTEAFF. The CDR3 DNA reads TGTGCCAGCAGCTCAGGGCCTGCAGGTGCTACGGGAACTGAAGCTTTCTTT.

This clonotype was seen more than once but under ten times. The chain couples TRBV20-1 to TRBJ2-2, with 8 bases identical to TRBD1. Germline V lookup: CDR1 DFQATT, CDR2 SNEGSKA (reference sequence). V shed 6 bases and J 5 bases; nucleotides not matched to a gene: 8. The CDR3 runs to 14 residues. CDR3 DNA sequence: TGCAGTGCCACAGGGGGGATAGGGACCGGGGAGCTGTTTTTT. The encoded protein is CSATGGIGTGELFF.

J is TRBJ2-3 and V is TRBV9, with 7 bases identical to TRBD1. With V trimmed by 4 bases and J by 2 bases, 4 bases remained unmatched. CDR3 length: 14 amino acids. Germline V gene lookup returns CDR1 SGDLS and CDR2 YYNGEE. CDR3 region: CASSSEGATDTQYF. CDR3 sequence (DNA): TGTGCCAGCAGCTCCGAGGGGGCCACAGATACGCAGTATTTT.

In this sample, this clonotype turned up many times. V and J are TRBV12-3 or TRBV12-4 and TRBJ1-3; weak D call: TRBD1 (5 bases). V was shortened by 10 bases and J by 0 bases, with 16 bases between the two germline ends. The CDR3 is 15 amino acids. CDR3 sequence: CATTSRAISGNTIYF. The CDR3 bases are TGTGCCACAACTTCCAGGGCGATCTCTGGAAACACCATATATTTT.

This clonotype turned up a few times. V usage is TRBV20-1 and J usage is TRBJ1-5; 7 positions match TRBD1. V shed 3 bases, J shed 5 bases, and the junction held 10 bases outside the gene matches. The CDR3 has 15 amino acids. The germline gives CDR1 DFQATT, CDR2 SNEGSKA (reference sequence). CDR3 sequence (DNA): TGCAGTGCTAGTGATCAGGGGGGTTGGTATCAGCCCCAGCATTTT. Translated, it gives CSASDQGGWYQPQHF.

This clonotype was counted many times. V usage is TRBV30 and J usage is TRBJ2-5; 12 bases match TRBD2. J gave up 5 bases and V 1 base, and 20 bases lay outside the gene matches. The CDR3 totals 20 residues. The germline V gene has CDR1 GTSNPN and CDR2 SVGIG (reference sequence). For the CDR3, the DNA is TGTGCCTGGAGTGAAGCCAACCGACTAGCGGGAGTGGGTAGAGGGGAGACCCAGTACTTC. Encoded protein: CAWSEANRLAGVGRGETQYF.

This clonotype was counted between two and nine times. V and J are TRBV18 and TRBJ2-6, with D unresolved. Between the trimmed V and J ends, which lost 5 bases and 0 bases, there was a span of 8 bases. In germline, CDR1 is KGHSH, CDR2 LQKENI. The CDR3 sequence is 15 residues long. This CDR3 reads CASSKQSSGANVLTF. CDR3 DNA: TGTGCCAGCTCAAAACAGAGCTCTGGGGCCAACGTCCTGACTTTC. Complete variable domain (other parts from reference TRBV18 and TRBJ2-6): NAGVMQNPRHLVRRRGQEARLRCSPMKGHSHVYWYRQLPEEGLKFMVYLQKENIIDESGMPKERFSAEFPKEGPSILRIQQVVRGDSAAYFCASSKQSSGANVLTFGAGSRLTVL.

This clonotype occurred once. V gene TRBV20-1 combines with J gene TRBJ1-6; 7 bases line up with TRBD1. Germline loops: CDR1 DFQATT, CDR2 SNEGSKA (reference sequence). The CDR3 consists of 15 residues. The ends lost 4 bases at V and 5 bases at J; junction bases unmatched: 8. DNA of the CDR3: TGCAGTGCTAAAATGGGGGGACAGAATAATTCACCCCTCCACTTT. Translated: CSAKMGGQNNSPLHF.

In its sample, this clonotype was seen many times. The chain employs TRBV6-5 and TRBJ1-1; possible D gene TRBD1, 6 bases. Germline assignment: CDR1 MNHEY and CDR2 SVGAGI. Trimming removed 8 bases from V and 4 bases from J, with 26 bases in between. The CDR3 is 17 residues long. The CDR3 loop is CASRLSGTLGGGTEAFF. The CDR3 DNA sequence: TGTGCCAGCCGCCTATCGGGGACCCTAGGAGGGGGCACTGAAGCTTTCTTT.

This clonotype was observed many times. This chain uses TRBV12-3 or TRBV12-4 with TRBJ2-1, with a possible D match to TRBD1 (5 bases). Trimming pared 5 bases from V and 8 bases from J, leaving 13 bases between. There are 13 residues in the CDR3. The CDR3 DNA sequence: TGTGCCAGCAGTCCGGGCCTAGGGGATGAGCAGTTCTTC. Protein product: CASSPGLGDEQFF.

J is TRBJ1-6 and V is TRBV11-2; D gene uncertain. Germline assignment: CDR1 SGHAT and CDR2 FQNNGV. This CDR3 region has 12 residues. V lost 5 bases and J lost 7, with 6 bases in between. CDR3 sequence (DNA): TGTGCCAGCAGCCTCAAGAATTCACCCCTCCACTTT. Translated, it gives CASSLKNSPLHF.

The chain couples TRBV3-1 to TRBJ1-1; D call uncertain. Looked up from germline, CDR1 is LGHDT and CDR2 is YNNKEL (reference sequence). V was clipped by 5 bases and J by 1 base, with 11 bases between them. The CDR3 consists of 14 residues. CDR3 sequence reads: CASSTLTRNTEAFF. The CDR3 DNA follows: TGTGCCAGCAGCACACTGACACGGAACACTGAAGCTTTCTTT.